This note documents a single T cell receptor (beta chain) sequence. These data belong to a study of blood T cell repertoires in COVID-19. As for the study in general: The United States, Italy and Spain provided the acute and convalescent COVID-19 samples. T cells, B-cell-depleted T cells, or PBMCs supplied cDNA or gDNA.

The germline CDR1 and CDR2 sequences are LGHDT and YNNKEL (reference sequence). This CDR3 comprises 13 residues. V gave up 0 bases and J gave up 4 bases, with 4 bases separating them. In the authors' methods: Reference gene primer amplification yielded estimated nucleated cell counts. Assay used: immunoSEQ multiplex PCR; TCRdb lists only in-frame clones, some missing. That table gives V, J and clone size, and the DNA gave D and trimming. The top ten clones hold 13% to 15% of a sample with 150,000 to 200,000 clones, approximately 84% of them seen once. The genes are TRBV3-1 (or the pseudogene TRBV3-2) and TRBJ1-3; D remains unclear. Material: peripheral blood. The source is a man aged 18 to 35 with active or convalescent COVID-19. The CDR3 DNA reads as TGTGCCAGCAGCCAAGATCGGGGAAACACCATATATTTT. Translation: CASSQDRGNTIYF.